These 31 T cell receptor beta chains came from one sample sequenced in a study of T cells in Graves' hyperthyroidism and ophthalmopathy. The investigators amplified TCR beta CDR3 regions from RNA transcripts. HTBI primers drove first-round RT-PCR of the TCR CDR3. TCRdb processed the multiplex PCR reads anew with MiXCR; each CDR3 protein has one entry. Of about 100,000 distinct CDR3 sequences in the sample, about 17% were seen once. The sample comprised blood. The source of these receptors is a woman aged 45-65 years with Graves' hyperthyroidism.

At least ten counts were recorded for this clonotype. V is TRBV29-1 and J is TRBJ2-5; either TRBD1 or TRBD2 may fit D (5 bases each). The CDR3 runs to 14 residues. With 7 bases removed from V and 2 bases from J, the gap between germline ends came to 17 bases. Germline V lookup: CDR1 SQVTM, CDR2 ANQGSEA. CDR3 in DNA: TGCAGCGCCCGCCCCGGGACGAGGCAAGAGACCCAGTACTTC. This sequence encodes CSARPGTRQETQYF.

This clonotype appeared a few times. J is TRBJ2-1 and V is TRBV12-3 or TRBV12-4, with D tentatively TRBD2 (6 bases). The CDR3 is 15 amino acids. V gave up 7 bases and J gave up 1 base, with 14 bases separating them. CDR3 in amino acids: CASILSGQSYNEQFF. The CDR3 bases are TGTGCCAGCATCCTTAGCGGTCAGTCCTACAATGAGCAGTTCTTC.

Notes on this clonotype: This may stem from a read error, because a much larger clone lies one nucleotide away. The chain combines TRBV5-1 with TRBJ1-4; TRBD1 aligns across 9 bases. V shed 4 bases and J 8 bases; nucleotides not matched to a gene: 6. Germline CDR1 SGHRS, CDR2 YFSETQ. This CDR3 spans 14 amino acids. CDR3 amino acids: CASSPGTGNEKLFF. The CDR3 region has the DNA TGCGCCAGCAGCCCCGGGACAGGGAACGAAAAACTGTTTTTT. Full variable domain (remainder filled in from reference TRBV5-1 and TRBJ1-4): KAGVTQTPRYLIKTRGQQVTLSCSPISGHRSVSWYQQTPGQGLQFLFEYFSETQRNKGNFPGRFSGRQFSNSRSEMNVSTLELGDSALYLCASSPGTGNEKLFFGSGTQLSVL.

This clonotype was detected ten times or more. V is TRBV5-1 and J is TRBJ1-1; TRBD1 might be the D (5 bases). The CDR3 has 15 amino acids. CDR1 and CDR2 (germline): SGHRS, YFSETQ. Trimming took off 5 bases at V and 4 bases at J, with 18 bases between the two ends. CDR3 amino acids: CASSFNPGLITEAFF. The CDR3 bases are TGCGCCAGCAGTTTTAACCCGGGGCTCATCACTGAAGCTTTCTTT.

This clonotype appeared many times. The rearrangement links TRBV28 to TRBJ2-3; no firm D call. The germline V and J ends were trimmed by 2 bases and 2 bases, with 11 bases remaining between them. CDR1 and CDR2 from the germline V gene are MDHEN and SYDVKM. This CDR3 is built from 15 residues. The CDR3 bases are TGTGCCAGCAGTTTACCGTCAGACCTCACAGATACGCAGTATTTT. Encoded protein: CASSLPSDLTDTQYF.

This clonotype was seen many times. The J gene is TRBJ1-1, the V gene TRBV9; 10 bases are a match to TRBD1. Germline values: CDR1 SGDLS, CDR2 YYNGEE. The J segment lost 7 bases and the V segment lost 4 bases, leaving 10 bases of the junction unmatched. The CDR3 spans 15 residues. CDR3 loop: CASSKMTGGGREAFF. DNA of the CDR3: TGTGCCAGCAGCAAAATGACAGGGGGCGGCCGTGAAGCTTTCTTT.

The chain has TRBV20-1 and TRBJ2-5, with D possibly being TRBD1 (5 bases). V was cut by 1 base and J by 2 bases, with 8 bases left in between. The CDR3 consists of 13 residues. From germline, CDR1 is DFQATT and CDR2 SNEGSKA (reference sequence). The CDR3 protein is CSARAGPQETQYF. As DNA, the CDR3 is TGCAGTGCTAGAGCAGGGCCTCAAGAGACCCAGTACTTC.

This clonotype was seen ten or more times. The chain combines TRBV3-1 with TRBJ2-1, with 10 positions matching TRBD2. CDR1 LGHDT and CDR2 YNNKEL come from the germline V gene (reference sequence). V was clipped by 5 bases and J by 4 bases; unmatched bases: 5. The CDR3 has 15 residues. CDR3 protein: CASSYTLAGYNEQFF. The CDR3 coding sequence is TGTGCCAGCAGCTACACACTAGCGGGGTACAATGAGCAGTTCTTC.

This clonotype was recorded many times. CDR3 in amino acids: CASAPGLYNEQFF. In nucleotides, the CDR3 is TGCGCCAGCGCGCCCGGACTATACAATGAGCAGTTCTTC. The chain has TRBV5-1 and TRBJ2-1; weak D call: TRBD2 (6 bases). V was clipped by 7 bases and J by 4 bases, with 12 bases between them. The germline gives CDR1 SGHRS, CDR2 YFSETQ. The length of the CDR3 is 13 residues.

This clonotype has a count of ten or more. The rearrangement links TRBV27 to TRBJ2-1; no definite D call. The CDR3 consists of 11 residues. V lost 5 bases and J 6 bases, leaving 5 bases between the germline ends. Germline-derived CDR1 and CDR2 are MNHEY and SMNVEV (reference sequence). CDR3 residues: CASSVGNEQFF. The CDR3 DNA reads TGTGCCAGCAGTGTGGGCAATGAGCAGTTCTTC.

This clonotype was seen at least ten times. V usage is TRBV11-2 and J usage is TRBJ2-7; 7 positions match TRBD2. Germline CDR1 is SGHAT and CDR2 is FQNNGV. The CDR3 length is 14 residues. The junction had 10 bases not matched to a gene; V was cut back by 5 bases and J by 6 bases. The CDR3 sequence is CASSLFRRTSEQYF. The CDR3 nucleotides are TGTGCCAGCAGCCTCTTCCGACGGACTAGCGAGCAGTACTTC. The full variable domain, in which reference TRBV11-2 and TRBJ2-7 provide the parts outside the CDR3, is EAGVAQSPRYKIIEKRQSVAFWCNPISGHATLYWYQQILGQGPKLLIQFQNNGVVDDSQLPKDRFSAERLKGVDSTLKIQPAKLEDSAVYLCASSLFRRTSEQYFGPGTRLTVT.

This clonotype was counted at least ten times. The V call is TRBV5-1, the J call TRBJ1-2; TRBD1 agrees at 9 bases. CDR1 and CDR2 (germline): SGHRS, YFSETQ. The CDR3 runs 14 residues. J was trimmed by 4 bases and V by 4 bases; bases with no gene match: 5. The CDR3 DNA sequence: TGCGCCAGCAGCACTACAGGGGGCATCTATGGCTACACCTTC. The encoded protein is CASSTTGGIYGYTF. The whole variable domain, remainder taken from reference TRBV5-1 and TRBJ1-2, is KAGVTQTPRYLIKTRGQQVTLSCSPISGHRSVSWYQQTPGQGLQFLFEYFSETQRNKGNFPGRFSGRQFSNSRSEMNVSTLELGDSALYLCASSTTGGIYGYTFGSGTRLTVV.

At least ten counts were recorded for this clonotype. This chain uses TRBV3-1 with TRBJ1-2; 10 bases map to TRBD1. V lost 2 bases to trimming and J lost 6 bases; unmatched junction nucleotides: 3. The CDR3 is 14 amino acids. CDR1 LGHDT and CDR2 YNNKEL come from the germline V gene (reference sequence). CDR3 sequence: CASSQLTGGHGYTF. The CDR3 DNA reads TGTGCCAGCAGCCAATTGACAGGGGGCCATGGCTACACCTTC. Based on the CDR3 plus reference TRBV3-1 and TRBJ1-2, the full variable domain is DTAVSQTPKYLVTQMGNDKSIKCEQNLGHDTMYWYKQDSKKFLKIMFSYNNKELIINETVPNRFSPKSPDKAHLNLHINSLELGDSAVYFCASSQLTGGHGYTFGSGTRLTVV.

This clonotype was observed many times. The junction departs from germline at one end; a sequencing error may be responsible. This chain links TRBV5-1 with TRBJ1-2, with a possible D match to TRBD1 (5 bases). This CDR3 has 15 residues. CDR1 is SGHRS, CDR2 YFSETQ, per germline. CDR3 sequence reads: CVSSLEQAPNYGYTF. In DNA, the CDR3 is TGCGTCAGCAGCTTGGAACAGGCCCCGAACTATGGCTACACCTTC.

This clonotype occurred many times. The chain couples TRBV28 to TRBJ2-7; D remains ambiguous. V lost 5 bases, J lost 4 bases, and 18 bases lay in between. CDR3 size: 15 residues. The germline CDR1 and CDR2 sequences are MDHEN and SYDVKM. The CDR3 loop reads CASSGNSDGAYEQYF. The CDR3 region has the DNA TGTGCCAGCAGTGGAAACTCGGACGGCGCTTACGAGCAGTACTTC.

This clonotype was counted many times. The V call is TRBV7-3, the J call TRBJ1-1; tentatively, D is TRBD1 (5 bases). The germline V gene has CDR1 SGHTA and CDR2 FQGTGA. Trimming cost V 3 bases and J 5 bases, with 13 bases left between them. The CDR3 contains 14 residues. The CDR3 DNA reads TGTGCCAGCAGCTTCCGGGGGGAAGTGACTGAAGCTTTCTTT. It encodes CASSFRGEVTEAFF.

The chain has TRBV11-2 and TRBJ2-3, with TRBD2 identical over 8 bases. The trim removed 1 base at V and 0 bases at J, leaving 9 bases unmatched. Looked up from germline, CDR1 is SGHAT and CDR2 is FQNNGV. The CDR3 length is 18 residues. CDR3 DNA sequence: TGTGCCAGCAGCTTAGCATTAGCGGGAAGCTCTAGCACAGATACGCAGTATTTT. This sequence encodes CASSLALAGSSSTDTQYF. Full variable domain (outside the CDR3, taken from reference TRBV11-2 and TRBJ2-3): EAGVAQSPRYKIIEKRQSVAFWCNPISGHATLYWYQQILGQGPKLLIQFQNNGVVDDSQLPKDRFSAERLKGVDSTLKIQPAKLEDSAVYLCASSLALAGSSSTDTQYFGPGTRLTVL.

In this sample, this clonotype turned up many times. The rearrangement links TRBV6-1 to TRBJ1-2; possibly TRBD1 for D (5 bases). The CDR3 has 15 residues. V dropped 7 bases and J dropped 0 bases, with 15 bases sitting between them. Germline V gene lookup returns CDR1 MNHNS and CDR2 SASEGT. CDR3 nucleotides: TGTGCCAGCAAGAACCGGGACTTAGCTAACTATGGCTACACCTTC. It codes for CASKNRDLANYGYTF.

This clonotype occurred many times. The chain links TRBV28 to TRBJ1-2, with D tentatively TRBD1 (5 bases). CDR1 MDHEN and CDR2 SYDVKM come from the germline V gene. The CDR3 totals 17 residues. Trimming removed 6 bases from V and 0 bases from J, with 20 bases in between. The CDR3 bases are TGTGCCAGCAGCACATCTACCTGGGGCAGAGCTAACTATGGCTACACCTTC. This sequence encodes CASSTSTWGRANYGYTF.

This clonotype was recorded at least ten times. This sequence joins TRBV11-2 and TRBJ2-1; 11 positions match TRBD2. V was clipped by 7 bases and J by 4 bases; unmatched bases: 9. Per the germline V gene, CDR1 is SGHAT and CDR2 is FQNNGV. CDR3 size: 16 residues. The CDR3 DNA follows: TGTGCCAGCACCTCAATCGGGACTAGCGGATACAATGAGCAGTTCTTC. The encoded protein is CASTSIGTSGYNEQFF. Full variable domain (missing parts from reference TRBV11-2 and TRBJ2-1): EAGVAQSPRYKIIEKRQSVAFWCNPISGHATLYWYQQILGQGPKLLIQFQNNGVVDDSQLPKDRFSAERLKGVDSTLKIQPAKLEDSAVYLCASTSIGTSGYNEQFFGPGTRLTVL.

Comments on this clonotype: Its ends do not fully match the called genes, so a read error is possible. The gene calls are TRBV28 and TRBJ2-1; TRBD2 matches 11 bases. Germline V CDR1 and CDR2: MDHEN, SYDVKM. This CDR3 contains 18 residues. The DNA for the CDR3 is TGTGCCAGCAGTGTATGGGCTACTAGCGGGAGCCATTACAATGAGCAGTTCTTC. Translation: CASSVWATSGSHYNEQFF.

The table lists this clonotype with a few counts. The rearrangement uses TRBV19 and TRBJ2-2; D is uncertain. The V end was cut by 6 bases, the J end by 4 bases, with 12 bases between. Germline CDR1 and CDR2: LNHDA and SQIVND (reference sequence). The CDR3 spans 14 residues. DNA of the CDR3: TGTGCCAGTAGCCTAGGGCCCATCACCGGGGAGCTGTTTTTT. Its protein is CASSLGPITGELFF.

This clonotype was observed many times. This chain uses TRBV11-2 with TRBJ2-2, with a weak D call TRBD2 (6 bases). The CDR3 spans 14 residues. V lost 3 bases and J lost 5, with 10 bases in between. Germline V gene lookup returns CDR1 SGHAT and CDR2 FQNNGV. Here the CDR3 reads CASSFTGGTGELFF. In DNA form, the CDR3 reads TGTGCCAGCAGCTTTACAGGAGGGACCGGGGAGCTGTTTTTT.

This clonotype was observed many times. The rearrangement uses TRBV5-8 and TRBJ1-5; 7 nucleotides agree with TRBD1. The germline CDR1 and CDR2 sequences are SGHTS and YDEGEE. After removal of 4 bases from V and 2 bases from J, the junction contained 12 bases not matched to a gene. This CDR3 has 17 amino acids. CDR3 bases: TGTGCCAGCAGCATCAAAAACGACAGGGAAGGCAATCAGCCCCAGCATTTT. Translating gives CASSIKNDREGNQPQHF.

CDR3 region: CASTAGHLAYNEQFF. The CDR3 DNA reads TGTGCCAGTACGGCGGGTCATCTGGCCTACAATGAGCAGTTCTTC. This chain connects TRBV19 to TRBJ2-1, with D tentatively TRBD2 (5 bases). The CDR3 is made up of 15 amino acids. Germline loops: CDR1 LNHDA, CDR2 SQIVND (reference sequence). V shed 7 bases and J shed 2 bases, with 15 bases lying between them.

This clonotype came up many times. The rearrangement joins TRBV18 to TRBJ2-5, with D perhaps matching TRBD2 (6 bases). V was shortened by 3 bases and J by 2 bases, with 16 bases between the two germline ends. Germline V gives CDR1 KGHSH, CDR2 LQKENI. The CDR3 has 16 residues. The CDR3 region is CASSPAQASAQETQYF. CDR3 bases: TGTGCCAGCTCACCTGCGCAGGCTAGCGCTCAAGAGACCCAGTACTTC.

The chain links TRBV28 to TRBJ2-5; the match to TRBD2 covers 11 bases. Trimming took 3 bases from V and 3 from J; bases not matched to a gene: 3. The CDR3 is 15 residues long. Germline CDR1 and CDR2: MDHEN and SYDVKM. The CDR3 nucleotides read TGTGCCAGCAGTTTTCGACTAGCGGGAAAAGAGACCCAGTACTTC. This sequence encodes CASSFRLAGKETQYF.

There are many counts of this clonotype. The V and J genes are TRBV20-1 and TRBJ1-6; a possible D gene is TRBD1 (6 bases). The V end lost 3 bases, the J end lost 7 bases, and 16 bases lay between the germline ends. The CDR3 sequence is 15 residues long. Germline loops: CDR1 DFQATT, CDR2 SNEGSKA (reference sequence). The CDR3 loop reads CSARPRQRGNSPLHF. The CDR3 nucleotides are TGCAGTGCTAGGCCCAGGCAAAGGGGGAATTCACCCCTCCACTTT.

This clonotype has ten or more counts. This chain uses TRBV11-1 with TRBJ2-1, with 8 positions matching TRBD2. The length of the CDR3 is 16 residues. Germline V gene sequence: CDR1 SGHAT, CDR2 FQDESV (reference sequence). The trim removed 8 bases at V and 7 bases at J, leaving 16 bases unmatched. The CDR3 coding sequence is TGTGCCAGCTCTCAACTTAGCGGGATAAGCGGGAATGAGCAGTTCTTC. Its translation is CASSQLSGISGNEQFF. Combining the CDR3 with reference TRBV11-1 and TRBJ2-1 gives the whole variable domain EAEVAQSPRYKITEKSQAVAFWCDPISGHATLYWYRQILGQGPELLVQFQDESVVDDSQLPKDRFSAERLKGVDSTLKIQPAELGDSAMYLCASSQLSGISGNEQFFGPGTRLTVL.

This clonotype was found many times. The genes are TRBV7-9 and TRBJ1-5, with 7 bases that match TRBD1. Germline CDR1 and CDR2: SEHNR and FQNEAQ (reference sequence). After removal of 5 bases from V and 2 bases from J, the junction contained 6 bases not matched to a gene. CDR3 length: 15 residues. The CDR3 region is CASSSTGEGNQPQHF. The CDR3 region has the DNA TGTGCCAGCAGCAGCACAGGGGAGGGCAATCAGCCCCAGCATTTT. Variable domain in full (rest from reference TRBV7-9 and TRBJ1-5): DTGVSQNPRHKITKRGQNVTFRCDPISEHNRLYWYRQTLGQGPEFLTYFQNEAQLEKSRLLSDRFSAERPKGSFSTLEIQRTEQGDSAMYLCASSSTGEGNQPQHFGDGTRLSIL.

V usage is TRBV3-1 and J usage is TRBJ1-1; D perhaps matches TRBD1 (5 bases). V was pared by 0 bases and J by 4 bases, with 9 bases between. In germline, CDR1 is LGHDT, CDR2 YNNKEL (reference sequence). This CDR3 region has 14 residues. CDR3 DNA sequence: TGTGCCAGCAGCCAAGAATGGCAGGGCACTGAAGCTTTCTTT. This sequence encodes CASSQEWQGTEAFF.